The text below deals with one T cell receptor beta chain. The data were obtained in a study of blood T cell repertoires in COVID-19. The wider study: Donors in the United States, Italy and Spain gave samples during acute or convalescent COVID-19.

The CDR3 has 17 amino acids. Germline assignment: CDR1 ENHRY and CDR2 SYGVKD. After removal of 6 bases from V and 5 bases from J, the junction contained 12 bases not matched to a gene. Methods used by the authors: Estimation of nucleated cell counts relied on the amplification of reference gene primers. Method: immunoSEQ multiplex PCR; TCRdb's copy keeps in-frame clones and lacks some. V and J calls and clone size follow that table, whereas D and trimming were derived from the DNA. The sample records 85,000 to 110,000 clones, approximately 87% being singletons. Material for sequencing was peripheral blood. This clonotype was sampled from a human donor in a cohort sampled during active or convalescent COVID-19. This chain uses TRBV10-3 with TRBJ2-2, with 10 bases identical to TRBD2. Here the CDR3 reads CAIRKGSGGMETGELFF. DNA of the CDR3: TGTGCCATCAGGAAGGGTAGCGGGGGGATGGAAACCGGGGAGCTGTTTTTT.